These 21 T cell receptor beta chains originate from one sample sequenced in a study of blood T cell repertoires in COVID-19. Using immunoSEQ multiplex PCR, the repertoire was profiled, and TCRdb retains in-frame clones only, with some absent. This sample carries just over 300,000 clones, roughly 89% of them seen once, and the ten largest clones take 1.5% to 2%. Input material: peripheral blood. Source of these receptors: a woman aged 30 to 39 with COVID-19, enrolled during active disease.

The chain uses TRBV28 and TRBJ2-2; a weak D match, TRBD1 (6 bases). Germline assignment: CDR1 MDHEN and CDR2 SYDVKM. V lost 1 base, J lost 2 bases, and 17 bases lay in between. The CDR3 extends over 18 amino acids. The CDR3 here is CASSLYTGTLINTGELFF. DNA of the CDR3: TGTGCCAGCAGTTTATACACCGGGACACTCATTAACACCGGGGAGCTGTTTTTT.

The V gene is TRBV4-3, the J gene TRBJ1-1; D is ambiguous. The length of the CDR3 is 13 residues. The V gene's germline CDR1 is LGHNA and CDR2 YSLEER. Trimming took off 6 bases at V and 1 base at J, with 9 bases between the two ends. The CDR3 nucleotides read TGCGCCAGCAGAGCCCACGAGAACACTGAAGCTTTCTTT. Its protein is CASRAHENTEAFF.

J is TRBJ1-3 and V is TRBV27; D might be TRBD1 (5 bases). CDR1 is MNHEY and CDR2 is SMNVEV in the germline V gene (reference sequence). There are 16 residues in the CDR3. V lost 6 bases and J lost 2, with 17 bases in between. The CDR3 loop reads CASSPWPGLPGNTIYF. Written as DNA, the CDR3 is TGTGCCAGCAGCCCCTGGCCGGGACTCCCTGGAAACACCATATATTTT.

This chain links TRBV3-1 (or the pseudogene TRBV3-2) with TRBJ1-1; D is perhaps TRBD1 (5 bases). The germline V gene has CDR1 LGHDT and CDR2 YNNKEL (reference sequence). V dropped 2 bases and J dropped 5 bases, with 18 bases sitting between them. The CDR3 totals 16 residues. DNA of the CDR3: TGTGCCAGCAGCCAATTTATCGGGGGGTCGGGGACTGAAGCTTTCTTT. Residues: CASSQFIGGSGTEAFF.

The V and J genes are TRBV11-3 and TRBJ2-7; 10 bases map to TRBD2. Germline lookup yields CDR1 SGHNT and CDR2 YENEEA. With V trimmed by 1 base and J by 1 base, 13 bases remained unmatched. The CDR3 is 19 residues long. The CDR3 loop is CASSLAISLAGTRSYEQYV. The CDR3 DNA reads as TGTGCCAGCAGCTTAGCTATTTCACTAGCGGGGACGCGATCCTACGAGCAGTACGTC.

The gene calls are TRBV2 and TRBJ2-7; the D is unclear. The CDR3 loop spans 13 amino acids. In germline, CDR1 is SNHLY, CDR2 FYNNEI. Trimming pared 5 bases from V and 2 bases from J, leaving 10 bases between. CDR3: CASSLSGTYEQYF. CDR3 in DNA: TGTGCCAGCAGTCTTTCAGGAACCTACGAGCAGTACTTC.

The chain uses TRBV15 and TRBJ1-1; TRBD1 is a possible D gene (6 bases). The V end lost 5 bases, the J end lost 2 bases, and 12 bases lay between the germline ends. This CDR3 has 14 residues. CDR1 is LNHNV and CDR2 is YYDKDF in the germline V gene (reference sequence). CDR3 sequence: CATSLRTDNTEAFF. The CDR3 region has the DNA TGTGCCACCAGCTTACGGACAGATAACACTGAAGCTTTCTTT.

The CDR3 protein is CASSLEGGYEQYV. In nucleotides, the CDR3 is TGTGCCAGCAGCTTAGAAGGGGGTTACGAGCAGTACGTC. The rearrangement uses TRBV11-2 and TRBJ2-7; tentatively, D is TRBD1 (6 bases). The germline V gene has CDR1 SGHAT and CDR2 FQNNGV. The CDR3 length is 13 residues. V gave up 0 bases and J gave up 4 bases, with 7 bases separating them.

The genes are TRBV2 and TRBJ1-2; 9 bases are shared with TRBD1. CDR1 is SNHLY and CDR2 is FYNNEI in the germline V gene. The CDR3 loop spans 14 amino acids. With V trimmed by 5 bases and J by 4 bases, 5 bases remained unmatched. The DNA of the CDR3 is TGTGCCAGCAGTTGGACAGGGGAAGGCTATGGCTACACCTTC. This codes for CASSWTGEGYGYTF.

The chain carries TRBV6-5 and TRBJ1-2; tentatively, D is TRBD1 (5 bases). Trimming cost V 6 bases and J 3 bases, with 17 bases left between them. The germline gives CDR1 MNHEY, CDR2 SVGAGI. This CDR3 is built from 15 residues. The chain's CDR3 is CASSTAETDYYGYTF. The CDR3 DNA follows: TGTGCCAGCAGCACAGCCGAGACAGACTACTATGGCTACACCTTC.

The chain couples TRBV3-1 (or the pseudogene TRBV3-2) to TRBJ2-5; 7 bases match TRBD1. Germline V gives CDR1 LGHDT, CDR2 YNNKEL (reference sequence). V trimming: 8 bases; J trimming: 1 base; junction bases outside the gene matches: 4. The length of the CDR3 is 13 residues. CDR3 nucleotide sequence: TGTGCCAGCCGCCCAGGGGGCCAAGAGACCCAGTACTTC. It codes for CASRPGGQETQYF.

V usage is TRBV2 and J usage is TRBJ1-1; 10 nucleotides agree with TRBD1. The junction had 7 bases not matched to a gene; V was cut back by 6 bases and J by 3 bases. This CDR3 has 15 amino acids. The germline V gene has CDR1 SNHLY and CDR2 FYNNEI. As DNA, the CDR3 is TGTGCCAGCAGCGGGGACAGGGGCGCCGACACTGAAGCTTTCTTT. Translating it yields CASSGDRGADTEAFF.

The J gene is TRBJ2-5, the V gene TRBV28; 9 nucleotides line up with TRBD1. Germline V lookup: CDR1 MDHEN, CDR2 SYDVKM. The trim removed 4 bases at V and 4 bases at J, leaving 4 bases unmatched. The CDR3 is made up of 14 amino acids. The CDR3 loop reads CASSWDRVSETQYF. The DNA of the CDR3 is TGTGCCAGCAGTTGGGACAGGGTCTCAGAGACCCAGTACTTC. Full variable domain (rest looked up from reference TRBV28 and TRBJ2-5): DVKVTQSSRYLVKRTGEKVFLECVQDMDHENMFWYRQDPGLGLRLIYFSYDVKMKEKGDIPEGYSVSREKKERFSLILESASTNQTSMYLCASSWDRVSETQYFGPGTRLLVL.

The sample holds one count of this clone. The chain recombines TRBV3-1 (or the pseudogene TRBV3-2) with TRBJ1-1; maybe TRBD1 (5 bases). CDR3 length equals 14 residues. V was pared by 2 bases and J by 4 bases, with 11 bases between. Germline-derived CDR1 and CDR2 are LGHDT and YNNKEL (reference sequence). Written as DNA, the CDR3 is TGTGCCAGCAGCCAACAGGGATTTGGCACTGAAGCTTTCTTT. Protein sequence: CASSQQGFGTEAFF.

This chain connects TRBV27 to TRBJ1-1; D gene ambiguous. Looked up from germline, CDR1 is MNHEY and CDR2 is SMNVEV (reference sequence). The V gene lost 1 base and the J gene lost 6 bases, with 12 bases spanning the gap. The CDR3 runs 14 residues. The CDR3 region is CASSLYGRMAEAFF. For the CDR3, the DNA is TGTGCCAGCAGTTTATATGGGCGTATGGCTGAAGCTTTCTTT.

The rearrangement uses TRBV7-9 and TRBJ2-2; no clear D. Germline V gene lookup returns CDR1 SEHNR and CDR2 FQNEAQ (reference sequence). The V end lost 1 base, the J end lost 3 bases, and 6 bases lay between the germline ends. The CDR3 runs 14 residues. The CDR3 protein is CASSLGQYTGELFF. The CDR3 DNA follows: TGTGCCAGCAGCTTAGGGCAGTACACCGGGGAGCTGTTTTTT.

The chain has TRBV5-1 and TRBJ2-2, with no clear D. This CDR3 spans 16 amino acids. Germline V gene data show CDR1 as SGHRS and CDR2 as YFSETQ. The V end was cut by 1 base, the J end by 4 bases, with 14 bases between. DNA of the CDR3: TGCGCCAGCAGCTTGACACCCTCAGGCGCCACCGGGGAGCTGTTTTTT. It is translated as CASSLTPSGATGELFF. Combining the CDR3 with reference TRBV5-1 and TRBJ2-2 gives the whole variable domain KAGVTQTPRYLIKTRGQQVTLSCSPISGHRSVSWYQQTPGQGLQFLFEYFSETQRNKGNFPGRFSGRQFSNSRSEMNVSTLELGDSALYLCASSLTPSGATGELFFGEGSRLTVL.

The V and J genes are TRBV5-6 and TRBJ1-5; 8 positions agree with TRBD1. Germline trimming cut 4 bases from V and 7 bases from J; bases unmatched to any gene: 4. This CDR3 spans 13 amino acids. Germline V gene lookup returns CDR1 SGHDT and CDR2 YYEEEE. The CDR3 DNA follows: TGTGCCAGCAGCAACACAGGGGGACAGCCCCAGCATTTT. Encoded protein: CASSNTGGQPQHF. Using reference TRBV5-6 and TRBJ1-5 for the parts outside the CDR3, the full variable domain is DAGVTQSPTHLIKTRGQQVTLRCSPKSGHDTVSWYQQALGQGPQFIFQYYEEEERQRGNFPDRFSGHQFPNYSSELNVNALLLGDSALYLCASSNTGGQPQHFGDGTRLSIL.

This clone was recorded only once. The V and J genes are TRBV2 and TRBJ1-2; tentatively, D is TRBD1 (6 bases). Germline V gene sequence: CDR1 SNHLY, CDR2 FYNNEI. Trimming cost V 7 bases and J 3 bases, with 12 bases left between them. The CDR3 sequence is 13 residues long. CDR3 bases: TGTGCCAGCATGGGGTGGACAGACTATGGCTACACCTTC. Translation gives CASMGWTDYGYTF.

The chain recombines TRBV4-1 with TRBJ1-5; the D is unclear. Deletions cut 10 bases from V and 6 bases from J, with 25 bases between. This CDR3 has 16 residues. The germline V gene has CDR1 MGHRA and CDR2 YSYEKL. Here the CDR3 reads CANQPLLVGEVQPQHF. CDR3 nucleotide sequence: TGCGCCAACCAACCTCTACTTGTCGGGGAGGTTCAGCCCCAGCATTTT.

The rearrangement links TRBV28 to TRBJ2-5; 10 bases are a match to TRBD1. Germline V gene lookup returns CDR1 MDHEN and CDR2 SYDVKM. CDR3 size: 15 residues. V lost 6 bases and J lost 3; bases outside the gene matches: 7. In DNA form, the CDR3 reads TGTGCCAGCAGGGAAGGGGGACAGGGGAAAGAGACCCAGTACTTC. Its translation is CASREGGQGKETQYF.